This T cell receptor (beta chain) was found in a study of T cell changes during pregnancy in multiple sclerosis. Some clones are missing from TCRdb's copy, which holds only in-frame ones; the method was immunoSEQ multiplex PCR. The sample comprises some 80,000 clones, around 90% of which are singletons, and over 0.8% rests with the top ten. Germline V gene data show CDR1 as SEHNR and CDR2 as FQNEAQ (reference sequence). Unmatched junction bases numbered 15, after V lost 3 bases and J lost 6 bases. The CDR3 sequence is 17 residues long. The sequence came from a female donor in good health, enrolled as a control in a pregnancy study. The chain has TRBV7-9 and TRBJ1-1, with 8 bases matching TRBD1. This specimen was peripheral blood, taken in the first trimester of pregnancy. The CDR3: CASSFHLGQGPGAEAFF. The CDR3 DNA sequence: TGTGCCAGCAGCTTCCACCTCGGACAGGGACCGGGAGCTGAAGCTTTCTTT.